The 7 T cell receptor beta chains below were found in one sample sequenced in a study of glioma-infiltrating T cells after dendritic cell vaccination. Sequencing used immunoSEQ multiplex PCR; TCRdb keeps in-frame clones, though not all of them. This sample carries tens of thousands of clones, about 76% of them seen once, and the ten largest clones take 7.9%. Sequenced material: blood, taken before dendritic cell vaccination. These receptors came from a human donor with glioblastoma.

The J gene is TRBJ1-1, the V gene TRBV11-1; no clear D. V was pared by 1 base and J by 7 bases, with 10 bases between. This CDR3 is 13 amino acids long. Per germline, CDR1 SGHAT and CDR2 FQDESV (reference sequence). Here the CDR3 DNA reads TGTGCCAGCAGCTTAGGATTGGGAGTTGAAGCTTTCTTT. Its translation: CASSLGLGVEAFF.

V usage is TRBV12-5 and J usage is TRBJ2-2; 10 nucleotides align to TRBD1. V gave up 9 bases and J gave up 5 bases; unmatched junction bases: 9. This CDR3 is 15 amino acids long. The germline gives CDR1 LGHNT, CDR2 FRNRAP. The CDR3 spells CASARGQGITGELFF. The CDR3 nucleotides are TGTGCTAGCGCCCGGGGACAGGGGATAACCGGGGAGCTGTTTTTT.

Details on this clone: Other DNA sequences in this specimen translate into the identical CDR3. V usage is TRBV2 and J usage is TRBJ2-1; D uncertain. CDR3 length: 13 residues. In germline, CDR1 is SNHLY, CDR2 FYNNEI. Between the trimmed V and J ends, which lost 1 base and 5 bases, there was a span of 6 bases. CDR3 sequence: CASSEGQNNEQFF. CDR3 bases: TGTGCCAGCAGTGAAGGGCAAAACAATGAGCAGTTCTTC. Looking up the rest from reference TRBV2 and TRBJ2-1 gives the full variable domain: EPEVTQTPSHQVTQMGQEVILRCVPISNHLYFYWYRQILGQKVEFLVSFYNNEISEKSEIFDDQFSVERPDGSNFTLKIRSTKLEDSAMYFCASSEGQNNEQFFGPGTRLTVL.

The chain uses TRBV7-2 and TRBJ1-3; the match to TRBD1 covers 10 bases. CDR1 SGHTA and CDR2 FQGNSA come from the germline V gene. Unmatched junction bases numbered 4, after V lost 3 bases and J lost 2 bases. The CDR3 length is 16 residues. CDR3 sequence: CASSFKTGGAGNTIYF. CDR3 sequence (DNA): TGTGCCAGCAGCTTCAAGACAGGGGGCGCTGGAAACACCATATATTTT.

The chain combines TRBV5-1 with TRBJ2-3; 14 bases are shared with TRBD2. The length of the CDR3 is 16 residues. With V trimmed by 3 bases and J by 3 bases, 3 bases remained unmatched. From germline, CDR1 is SGHRS and CDR2 YFSETQ. In DNA, the CDR3 is TGCGCCAGCAGCTCTGGGACTAGCGGGGGAACAGATACGCAGTATTTT. Protein: CASSSGTSGGTDTQYF.

The V call is TRBV6-5, the J call TRBJ2-3; no clear D. The CDR3 has 11 residues. Trimming removed 2 bases at V and 6 bases at J, with 3 bases between. CDR1 is MNHEY, CDR2 SVGAGI, per germline. CDR3 loop: CASSYLDTQYF. The CDR3 DNA is TGTGCCAGCAGTTACCTTGATACGCAGTATTTT.

This chain connects TRBV5-1 to TRBJ1-1; a possible D gene is TRBD1 (5 bases). Germline CDR1 SGHRS, CDR2 YFSETQ. CDR3 length: 14 amino acids. The V and J ends lost 1 base and 0 bases respectively, with 7 bases between them. The CDR3 sequence is CASSLQGVNTEAFF. DNA for the CDR3: TGCGCCAGCAGCTTGCAGGGCGTGAACACTGAAGCTTTCTTT.